The clone carrying this T cell receptor beta chain was observed many times. This sample's time point: blood at routine non-recurrence follow-up after resection. Frozen PBMC, nontumor lung or tumor provided whole RNA, which was sequenced unsorted. The data originate from a study of spatial heterogeneity in lung cancer. At the level of the study: Taken at a median of around 22 months after resection, follow-up PBMC samples underwent sequencing when available.

Trimming left V 4 bases short and J 4 bases short, with 16 bases between. The CDR3 extends over 15 amino acids. The germline CDR1 and CDR2 sequences are SNHLY and FYNNEI. TCRdb passed the 5' RACE reads through MiXCR, listing each CDR3 protein once. The table has under 150,000 distinct CDR3 sequences, 11% seen once. This material consisted of PBMCs, taken at follow-up. This sequence originates from a female donor with early-stage non-small cell lung cancer. The chain combines TRBV2 with TRBJ1-2; tentatively, D is TRBD1 (5 bases). The DNA of the CDR3 is TGTGCCAGCAGTGGGTTCCAGGGAGGAGGCTATGGCTACACCTTC. This sequence encodes CASSGFQGGGYGYTF.